These 24 T cell receptor beta chains share one sample of origin, sequenced in a study of cytomegalovirus exposure and HLA in healthy donors. PCR employed 60 Vbeta and 13 Jbeta primers. The method was immunoSEQ multiplex PCR; TCRdb's version includes in-frame clones alone and lacks a portion of them. Here the sample spans some 120,000 clones, about four fifths being singletons. Sequencing input: PBMCs. The receptors come from a woman between 18 and 29 years old in good health and CMV-seronegative.

Turning to this clone: This specimen includes other DNA sequences encoding the same CDR3. This chain connects TRBV27 to TRBJ1-1; 7 bases match TRBD1. The germline V gene encodes CDR1 MNHEY and CDR2 SMNVEV (reference sequence). With V trimmed by 6 bases and J by 0 bases, 4 bases remained unmatched. There are 14 residues in the CDR3. CDR3 DNA: TGTGCCAGCAGCTTACAGGGGTTGAACACTGAAGCTTTCTTT. Amino acids: CASSLQGLNTEAFF.

The chain joins TRBV5-1 to TRBJ1-2; TRBD1 matches 10 bases. The junction had 12 bases not matched to a gene; V was cut back by 1 base and J by 3 bases. CDR1 and CDR2 (germline): SGHRS, YFSETQ. This CDR3 is 18 amino acids long. The CDR3 here is CASSLQGTGAIGDYGYTF. Here the CDR3 DNA reads TGCGCCAGCAGCTTGCAGGGGACAGGGGCTATAGGAGACTATGGCTACACCTTC.

This clone was seen a few times. The CDR3 loop reads CASSETGQGLGQQYF. CDR3 nucleotides: TGTGCCAGCAGTGAGACGGGACAGGGCCTGGGGCAGCAGTACTTC. This sequence joins TRBV28 and TRBJ2-7; the match to TRBD1 covers 9 bases. The CDR3 has 15 amino acids. CDR1 and CDR2 (germline): MDHEN, SYDVKM. Losses at the gene ends were 5 bases for V and 8 bases for J; bases not matched to a gene: 13.

The chain recombines TRBV30 with TRBJ1-6, with D possibly being TRBD1 (5 bases). Between the trimmed V and J ends, which lost 3 bases and 10 bases, there was a span of 16 bases. The V gene's germline CDR1 is GTSNPN and CDR2 SVGIG (reference sequence). The CDR3 sequence is 14 residues long. CDR3: CAWRGPQGRSPLHF. CDR3 nucleotides: TGTGCCTGGAGGGGCCCCCAGGGAAGATCACCCCTCCACTTT.

There are a few counts of this clone. The rearrangement links TRBV29-1 to TRBJ1-1; D is uncertain. V lost 8 bases and J lost 1, with 17 bases in between. The length of the CDR3 is 14 residues. The germline V gene encodes CDR1 SQVTM and CDR2 ANQGSEA. CDR3 in amino acids: CSCRVGLTNTEAFF. For the CDR3, the DNA is TGCAGCTGTCGGGTAGGTCTCACGAACACTGAAGCTTTCTTT.

This chain joins TRBV5-4 and TRBJ2-1; 9 bases match TRBD1. CDR1 and CDR2 from the germline V gene are SGHNT and YYREEE (reference sequence). Trimming at V came to 4 bases and at J to 1 base, leaving 3 bases not matched to a gene. The CDR3 has 15 amino acids. CDR3 nucleotides: TGTGCCAGCAGCCTGGGACAGGGTTCCTACAATGAGCAGTTCTTC. Its translation: CASSLGQGSYNEQFF.

CDR3 DNA sequence: TGTGCCAGCAGCCGGTTCGGGGGGCCCCAGCATTTT. As protein: CASSRFGGPQHF. V usage is TRBV28 and J usage is TRBJ1-5; perhaps TRBD1 as D (5 bases). This CDR3 region has 12 residues. Trimming shortened V by 6 bases and J by 9 bases, and 12 bases separated the two germline ends. Germline values: CDR1 MDHEN, CDR2 SYDVKM.

The chain links TRBV19 to TRBJ2-7; 12 bases align to TRBD2. V was pared by 5 bases and J by 2 bases, with 7 bases of the junction left unmatched. The CDR3 consists of 16 residues. Germline loops: CDR1 LNHDA, CDR2 SQIVND (reference sequence). CDR3 nucleotides: TGTGCCAGTAGTGCTGGGACTAGCGGGTGGACCTACGAGCAGTACTTC. This encodes CASSAGTSGWTYEQYF. The full variable domain, its missing parts supplied by reference TRBV19 and TRBJ2-7, is DGGITQSPKYLFRKEGQNVTLSCEQNLNHDAMYWYRQDPGQGLRLIYYSQIVNDFQKGDIAEGYSVSREKKESFPLTVTSAQKNPTAFYLCASSAGTSGWTYEQYFGPGTRLTVT.

As DNA, the CDR3 is TGTGCCAGCAGCTTCGAAGGTCATAGCCCCGAAAAACTGTTTTTT. It translates to CASSFEGHSPEKLFF. This chain connects TRBV5-8 to TRBJ1-4; no definite D call. The CDR3 is 15 amino acids. V was pared by 2 bases and J by 8 bases, with 16 bases between. Germline CDR1 is SGHTS and CDR2 is YDEGEE.

This chain joins TRBV4-2 and TRBJ2-1; D remains ambiguous. V was clipped by 0 bases and J by 2 bases, with 8 bases between them. This CDR3 is built from 15 residues. Germline loops: CDR1 LGHNA, CDR2 YNFKEQ. CDR3 bases: TGTGCCAGCAGCCAAGATCTCCAGACCTACAATGAGCAGTTCTTC. It translates to CASSQDLQTYNEQFF.

The chain combines TRBV6-1 with TRBJ1-6; maybe TRBD1 (5 bases). CDR3 size: 14 residues. Trimming left V 6 bases short and J 4 bases short, with 10 bases between. Germline V lookup: CDR1 MNHNS, CDR2 SASEGT. CDR3 DNA: TGTGCCAGCAGGGAGGGACCGTATAATTCACCCCTCCACTTT. It yields the protein CASREGPYNSPLHF.

For this clone: Other DNA sequences in the sample encode the same CDR3. The gene calls are TRBV28 and TRBJ1-1; TRBD1 aligns across 9 bases. This CDR3 has 12 amino acids. With 6 bases clipped from V and 4 bases from J, the junction kept 0 bases outside the gene matches. Germline V CDR1 and CDR2: MDHEN, SYDVKM. The CDR3 region is CASRTGGTEAFF. Written as DNA, the CDR3 is TGTGCCAGCAGGACAGGGGGCACTGAAGCTTTCTTT.

The chain combines TRBV19 with TRBJ1-4, with D possibly matching TRBD1 (5 bases). The CDR3 length is 18 residues. Per the germline V gene, CDR1 is LNHDA and CDR2 is SQIVND (reference sequence). Deletions cut 6 bases from V and 5 bases from J, with 25 bases between. This CDR3 is CASRTDSRQPFSNEKLFF. In nucleotides, the CDR3 is TGTGCCAGTAGGACCGACAGTCGACAGCCCTTCTCCAATGAAAAACTGTTTTTT.

This clone was counted a few times. The chain combines TRBV6-1 with TRBJ2-3, with TRBD1 matching over 7 bases. V trimming: 6 bases; J trimming: 1 base; junction bases outside the gene matches: 4. The CDR3 is 14 amino acids. In germline, CDR1 is MNHNS, CDR2 SASEGT. The CDR3 nucleotides read TGTGCCAGCAGCGCGACAGGGCGCACAGATACGCAGTATTTT. Translating gives CASSATGRTDTQYF.

V usage is TRBV6-5 and J usage is TRBJ2-1; the D is unclear. The length of the CDR3 is 13 residues. The V and J ends lost 6 bases and 8 bases respectively, with 14 bases between them. Looked up from germline, CDR1 is MNHEY and CDR2 is SVGAGI. The CDR3 is CASSRKVVDEQFF. Here the CDR3 DNA reads TGTGCCAGCAGCAGAAAAGTGGTCGATGAGCAGTTCTTC.

This rearrangement joins TRBV5-1 to TRBJ1-1, with 9 bases matching TRBD1. With V trimmed by 1 base and J by 4 bases, 2 bases remained unmatched. This CDR3 has 14 residues. The germline V gene encodes CDR1 SGHRS and CDR2 YFSETQ. The CDR3 DNA follows: TGCGCCAGCAGCTTGCCGACAGGGGGCACTGAAGCTTTCTTT. This codes for CASSLPTGGTEAFF.

The gene calls are TRBV5-6 and TRBJ1-1; the match to TRBD1 covers 9 bases. J lost 3 bases, V lost 3 bases, and 18 bases had no gene match. The germline V gene has CDR1 SGHDT and CDR2 YYEEEE. CDR3 length: 19 residues. In nucleotides, the CDR3 is TGTGCCAGCAGCTCGTTCGGGGACAGGGTTGATTCAAGGGACACTGAAGCTTTCTTT. Amino acids: CASSSFGDRVDSRDTEAFF. Variable domain in full (rest from reference TRBV5-6 and TRBJ1-1): DAGVTQSPTHLIKTRGQQVTLRCSPKSGHDTVSWYQQALGQGPQFIFQYYEEEERQRGNFPDRFSGHQFPNYSSELNVNALLLGDSALYLCASSSFGDRVDSRDTEAFFGQGTRLTVV.

The chain recombines TRBV5-1 with TRBJ2-3, with 15 positions matching TRBD2. The length of the CDR3 is 17 residues. Germline loops: CDR1 SGHRS, CDR2 YFSETQ. The junction had 4 bases not matched to a gene; V was cut back by 5 bases and J by 0 bases. The DNA of the CDR3 is TGCGCCAGCAGAGGGACTAGCGGGGGGCCGAGCACAGATACGCAGTATTTT. Its protein is CASRGTSGGPSTDTQYF.

This clone was detected only once. The genes are TRBV2 and TRBJ1-5; D is uncertain. V gave up 3 bases and J gave up 5 bases, with 11 bases separating them. This CDR3 spans 14 amino acids. Germline lookup yields CDR1 SNHLY and CDR2 FYNNEI. The CDR3 sequence is CASSDRSSDQPQHF. In DNA form, the CDR3 reads TGTGCCAGCAGTGATAGGAGTTCAGATCAGCCCCAGCATTTT.

V gene TRBV30 combines with J gene TRBJ2-1; D possibly corresponds to TRBD2 (5 bases). Trimming took off 7 bases at V and 6 bases at J, with 19 bases between the two ends. Germline V lookup: CDR1 GTSNPN, CDR2 SVGIG (reference sequence). The CDR3 is 14 residues long. This chain's CDR3 is CASDLDFGTNEQFF. For the CDR3, the DNA is TGTGCCTCGGACCTGGACTTTGGTACCAATGAGCAGTTCTTC.

Comment on this clone: Sequence at one end of the junction differs from germline and may be a read error. The chain recombines TRBV7-7 with TRBJ1-2, with 7 bases that match TRBD1. There are 19 residues in the CDR3. Germline values: CDR1 SSHAT, CDR2 FNYEAQ (reference sequence). As DNA, the CDR3 is TGTGCTAGCAGCTTAGGGGGCAGCCCCGACGACCATGGTGGCTATGGCTACACCTTC. Its protein is CASSLGGSPDDHGGYGYTF. Full variable domain (missing parts from reference TRBV7-7 and TRBJ1-2): GAGVSQSPRYKVTKRGQDVTLRCDPISSHATLYWYQQALGQGPEFLTYFNYEAQPDKSGLPSDRFSAERPEGSISTLTIQRTEQRDSAMYRCASSLGGSPDDHGGYGYTFGSGTRLTVV.

The chain joins TRBV5-6 to TRBJ1-2; D is undetermined. Germline assignment: CDR1 SGHDT and CDR2 YYEEEE. The CDR3 is made up of 12 amino acids. V lost 1 base and J 8 bases, leaving 9 bases between the germline ends. Here the CDR3 reads CASSLLESGYTF. The CDR3 region has the DNA TGTGCCAGCAGCTTGCTAGAATCCGGCTACACCTTC.

The V call is TRBV2, the J call TRBJ2-7; no firm D call. The CDR3 runs 14 residues. Germline loops: CDR1 SNHLY, CDR2 FYNNEI. With 7 bases removed from V and 0 bases from J, the gap between germline ends came to 13 bases. CDR3 DNA sequence: TGTGCCAGCATTCGCGAAAAGAGCTCCTACGAGCAGTACTTC. Residues: CASIREKSSYEQYF.

The chain combines TRBV11-2 with TRBJ1-6, with 7 bases matching TRBD1. CDR1 SGHAT and CDR2 FQNNGV come from the germline V gene. After removal of 5 bases from V and 9 bases from J, the junction contained 19 bases not matched to a gene. The CDR3 covers 18 residues. DNA for the CDR3: TGTGCCAGCAGCCAGAAGAAATGGGGTGCAGGGGGTTTTTCACCCCTCCACTTT. The encoded protein is CASSQKKWGAGGFSPLHF.